This entry lists 13 T cell receptor beta chains sequenced from one sample in a study of cytomegalovirus exposure and HLA in healthy donors. In the PCR, 60 Vbeta and 13 Jbeta primers were used. Method: immunoSEQ multiplex PCR; TCRdb's copy keeps in-frame clones and lacks some. The profile covers 75,000 to 100,000 clones, with around 73% appearing a single time and over 3% taken by the ten largest. Sequences were obtained from PBMCs. These TCRs come from a man in his forties in good health and CMV-seronegative.

This clone showed up just once. V is TRBV6-5 and J is TRBJ2-2; no definite D call. Germline CDR1 reads MNHEY; CDR2 reads SVGAGI. The V and J ends lost 6 bases and 0 bases respectively, with 8 bases between them. This CDR3 spans 14 amino acids. The CDR3 loop reads CASRQNANTGELFF. The CDR3 DNA follows: TGTGCCAGCAGGCAGAACGCGAACACCGGGGAGCTGTTTTTT.

CDR3 DNA: TGCGCCAGCAGTGAGTCGGCCGCACCCCTCCACTTT. It yields the protein CASSESAAPLHF. The chain is built from TRBV10-1 and TRBJ1-6, with unresolved D. The CDR3 is 12 amino acids. In germline, CDR1 is WNHNN, CDR2 SYGVQD (reference sequence). The V end lost 0 bases, the J end lost 11 bases, and 5 bases lay between the germline ends.

V gene TRBV27 combines with J gene TRBJ1-6; perhaps TRBD1 as D (6 bases). The CDR3 is 15 residues long. CDR1 and CDR2 (germline): MNHEY, SMNVEV (reference sequence). V was pared by 7 bases and J by 9 bases, with 19 bases between. As DNA, the CDR3 is TGTGCCAGCACCCTGAGGGGGGGGACGCCTTCACCCCTCCACTTT. It encodes CASTLRGGTPSPLHF.

The chain couples TRBV6-5 to TRBJ1-6; D is uncertain. V lost 8 bases and J 6 bases, leaving 14 bases between the germline ends. Per the germline V gene, CDR1 is MNHEY and CDR2 is SVGAGI. This CDR3 has 14 amino acids. DNA of the CDR3: TGTGCCAGCCGCCCAACAGCAGCTAATTCACCCCTCCACTTT. Its translation: CASRPTAANSPLHF.

This chain connects TRBV6-4 to TRBJ2-3; 13 nucleotides line up with TRBD2. The CDR3 totals 16 residues. Trimming removed 2 bases from V and 2 bases from J; junction bases left unmatched: 1. Per the germline V gene, CDR1 is MRHNA and CDR2 is SNTAGT. In DNA form, the CDR3 reads TGTGCCAGCAGTGACGGACTAGCGGGAGACACAGATACGCAGTATTTT. Amino acid sequence: CASSDGLAGDTDTQYF.

This clone was seen more than once but under ten times. The J gene is TRBJ2-3, the V gene TRBV7-9; a possible D gene is TRBD1 (5 bases). CDR1 is SEHNR, CDR2 FQNEAQ, per germline (reference sequence). This CDR3 has 14 amino acids. V was trimmed by 5 bases and J by 2 bases, leaving 11 bases between them. The DNA of the CDR3 is TGTGCCAGCAGCAAAACAGGTTACACAGATACGCAGTATTTT. The encoded protein is CASSKTGYTDTQYF.

The chain has TRBV7-9 and TRBJ2-6, with 10 bases lining up with TRBD1. Germline CDR1 is SEHNR and CDR2 is FQNEAQ (reference sequence). J lost 0 bases, V lost 3 bases, and 2 bases had no gene match. The CDR3 is made up of 17 amino acids. The CDR3 bases are TGTGCCAGCAGCTTGACAGGGGGCTACTCTGGGGCCAACGTCCTGACTTTC. Amino acid sequence: CASSLTGGYSGANVLTF.

The J gene is TRBJ1-1, the V gene TRBV15; D gene unclear. The CDR3 runs 16 residues. V dropped 0 bases and J dropped 0 bases, with 11 bases sitting between them. CDR1 LNHNV and CDR2 YYDKDF come from the germline V gene (reference sequence). Written as DNA, the CDR3 is TGTGCCACCAGCAGAGATCTTCTGGGCATGAACACTGAAGCTTTCTTT. Translation: CATSRDLLGMNTEAFF.

This rearrangement joins TRBV23-1 to TRBJ2-3; a possible D gene is TRBD1 (6 bases). TRBV23-1 is reported as an ORF; its role is uncertain. Trimming left V 0 bases short and J 6 bases short, with 10 bases between. The CDR3 loop spans 14 amino acids. In DNA form, the CDR3 reads TGCGCCAGCAGTCAATCCCAGGGGCCGGATACGCAGTATTTT. Amino acids: CASSQSQGPDTQYF.

The sample holds a few counts of this clone. This chain uses TRBV5-6 with TRBJ1-2, with 10 bases aligning to TRBD1. CDR1 is SGHDT and CDR2 is YYEEEE in the germline V gene. V shed 0 bases, J shed 6 bases, and the junction held 8 bases outside the gene matches. CDR3 length: 16 amino acids. The CDR3 coding sequence is TGTGCCAGCAGCTTGGGCGGGACAGGGGATTGGAATGGCTACACCTTC. Residues: CASSLGGTGDWNGYTF.

J is TRBJ2-7 and V is TRBV5-4, with TRBD2 as a possible D gene (6 bases). Between the trimmed V and J ends, which lost 0 bases and 4 bases, there was a span of 8 bases. This CDR3 comprises 13 residues. CDR1 SGHNT and CDR2 YYREEE come from the germline V gene (reference sequence). The CDR3: CASSLVGGYEQYF. The CDR3 DNA reads as TGTGCCAGCAGCTTGGTCGGGGGTTACGAGCAGTACTTC. The full variable domain, in which reference TRBV5-4 and TRBJ2-7 provide the parts outside the CDR3, is ETGVTQSPTHLIKTRGQQVTLRCSSQSGHNTVSWYQQALGQGPQFIFQYYREEENGRGNFPPRFSGLQFPNYSSELNVNALELDDSALYLCASSLVGGYEQYFGPGTRLTVT.

The rearrangement uses TRBV5-1 and TRBJ1-1; 7 bases line up with TRBD1. There are 14 residues in the CDR3. CDR1 is SGHRS, CDR2 YFSETQ, per germline. After removal of 0 bases from V and 5 bases from J, the junction contained 4 bases not matched to a gene. CDR3 protein: CASSLVRGWTEAFF. The CDR3 nucleotides are TGCGCCAGCAGCTTGGTCAGGGGGTGGACTGAAGCTTTCTTT.

The V and J genes are TRBV10-2 and TRBJ1-1, with a tentative D call TRBD1 (5 bases). V was trimmed by 2 bases and J by 1 base, leaving 14 bases between them. CDR1 and CDR2 (germline): WSHSY, SAAADI. The CDR3 spans 16 residues. This CDR3 reads CASSEIGGVGNTEAFF. The CDR3 nucleotides are TGCGCCAGCAGTGAGATTGGGGGGGTGGGGAACACTGAAGCTTTCTTT.